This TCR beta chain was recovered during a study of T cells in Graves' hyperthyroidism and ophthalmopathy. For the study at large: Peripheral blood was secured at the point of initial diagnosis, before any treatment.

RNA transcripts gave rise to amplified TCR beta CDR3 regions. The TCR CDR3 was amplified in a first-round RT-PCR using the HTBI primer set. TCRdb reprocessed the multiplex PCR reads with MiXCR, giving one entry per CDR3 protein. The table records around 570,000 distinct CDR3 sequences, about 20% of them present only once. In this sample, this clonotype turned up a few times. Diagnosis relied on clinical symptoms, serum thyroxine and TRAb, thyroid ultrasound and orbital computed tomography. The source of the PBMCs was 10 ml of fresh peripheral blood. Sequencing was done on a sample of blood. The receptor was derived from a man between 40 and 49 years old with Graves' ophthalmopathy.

Here the CDR3 DNA reads TGCAGTGCTAGACTCGACATGAAGCAGTACTTC. This gives the protein CSARLDMKQYF. This sequence joins TRBV20-1 and TRBJ2-7; D unclear. This CDR3 is 11 amino acids long. Trimming left V 2 bases short and J 8 bases short, with 10 bases between. Germline CDR1 reads DFQATT; CDR2 reads SNEGSKA (reference sequence).